These T cell receptor beta chains were read from a single sample in a study of T-cell reconstitution after alpha-beta-depleted transplantation in children. One entry per CDR3 protein, called by TCRdb with MiXCR from the PCR reads. The data contain some 200,000 distinct CDR3 sequences, 8.5% to 10% of them singletons. Sample: PBMCs from the stem cell graft donor, taken from the stem cell graft. The receptor set was obtained from a human donor who donated a stem cell graft to a child with acute lymphoblastic leukemia. The CDR3 runs from the conserved cysteine through the conserved F or W. Each record gives: J gene, D gene, clone size, V gene, CDR3 length, CDR3 protein, CDR3 DNA. A D gene is named only where the DNA matches it firmly. Clone sizes are given selectively: once, few, many, or a class where the clone is expanded.

J gene: TRBJ1-1
D gene: .
clone size: many
V gene: TRBV10-3
CDR3 length: 14
CDR3 protein: CAISERGDDTEAFF
CDR3 DNA: TGTGCCATCAGTGAGAGGGGGGATGACACTGAAGCTTTCTTT

J gene: TRBJ2-3
D gene: .
clone size: many
V gene: TRBV11-2
CDR3 length: 13
CDR3 protein: CASSFTRTDTQYF
CDR3 DNA: TGTGCCAGCAGCTTCACTCGCACAGATACGCAGTATTTT

J gene: TRBJ2-1
D gene: TRBD1
clone size: few
V gene: TRBV6-1
CDR3 length: 15
CDR3 protein: CASSDGTGGTFEQFF
CDR3 DNA: TGTGCCAGCAGTGATGGGACAGGGGGAACGTTTGAGCAGTTCTTC

J gene: TRBJ2-7
D gene: .
clone size: .
V gene: TRBV25-1
CDR3 length: 11
CDR3 protein: CASREGFLQYF
CDR3 DNA: TGTGCCAGCAGGGAGGGGTTCTTGCAGTACTTC

J gene: TRBJ1-2
D gene: .
clone size: .
V gene: TRBV2
CDR3 length: 15
CDR3 protein: CASTQGTLANYGYTF
CDR3 DNA: TGTGCCAGCACTCAAGGGACACTCGCTAACTATGGCTACACCTTC

J gene: TRBJ1-4
D gene: TRBD1
clone size: few
V gene: TRBV6-5
CDR3 length: 17
CDR3 protein: CASSYFPGGTGDGKLFF
CDR3 DNA: TGTGCCAGCAGTTACTTCCCCGGGGGGACAGGGGACGGAAAACTGTTTTTT

J gene: TRBJ1-4
D gene: .
clone size: many
V gene: TRBV12-3/TRBV12-4
CDR3 length: 13
CDR3 protein: CASTDQTNEKLFF
CDR3 DNA: TGTGCCAGCACCGACCAAACTAATGAAAAACTGTTTTTT

J gene: TRBJ2-7
D gene: .
clone size: many
V gene: TRBV14
CDR3 length: 13
CDR3 protein: CASSLGNSYEQYF
CDR3 DNA: TGTGCCAGCAGCCTTGGCAACTCCTACGAGCAGTACTTC

J gene: TRBJ2-1
D gene: .
clone size: many
V gene: TRBV18
CDR3 length: 17
CDR3 protein: CASSPPVGDGHYNEQFF
CDR3 DNA: TGTGCCAGCTCACCACCGGTTGGGGACGGACACTACAATGAGCAGTTCTTC

J gene: TRBJ1-2
D gene: .
clone size: few
V gene: TRBV29-1
CDR3 length: 12
CDR3 protein: CSVVRDNYGYTF
CDR3 DNA: TGCAGCGTTGTCCGGGACAACTATGGCTACACCTTC

J gene: TRBJ2-2
D gene: .
clone size: .
V gene: TRBV4-3
CDR3 length: 17
CDR3 protein: CASSQVVVAYLDGELFF
CDR3 DNA: TGCGCCAGCAGCCAAGTCGTGGTAGCTTATCTAGACGGGGAGCTGTTTTTT

J gene: TRBJ1-1
D gene: .
clone size: .
V gene: TRBV13
CDR3 length: 14
CDR3 protein: CASSFQMGRTEAFF
CDR3 DNA: TGTGCCAGCAGCTTTCAGATGGGGCGGACTGAAGCTTTCTTT

J gene: TRBJ2-7
D gene: TRBD1
clone size: .
V gene: TRBV6-1
CDR3 length: 14
CDR3 protein: CASRVPGQPGEQYF
CDR3 DNA: TGTGCCAGCAGGGTACCGGGACAGCCGGGTGAGCAGTACTTC

J gene: TRBJ2-7
D gene: .
clone size: .
V gene: TRBV7-2
CDR3 length: 14
CDR3 protein: CASSLGQEFYEQYF
CDR3 DNA: TGTGCCAGCAGCTTGGGTCAGGAGTTCTACGAGCAGTACTTC

J gene: TRBJ2-2
D gene: TRBD2
clone size: many
V gene: TRBV12-3/TRBV12-4
CDR3 length: 15
CDR3 protein: CASTPTSGRPGELFF
CDR3 DNA: TGTGCCAGCACCCCGACTAGCGGGAGGCCCGGGGAGCTGTTTTTT

J gene: TRBJ1-1
D gene: .
clone size: few
V gene: TRBV11-2
CDR3 length: 15
CDR3 protein: CASSLDQAWGTEAFF
CDR3 DNA: TGTGCCAGCAGCTTAGATCAGGCCTGGGGCACTGAAGCTTTCTTT

J gene: TRBJ1-1
D gene: .
clone size: few
V gene: TRBV7-2
CDR3 length: 14
CDR3 protein: CASSSNVKTTEAFF
CDR3 DNA: TGTGCCAGCAGCTCTAATGTGAAAACCACTGAAGCTTTCTTT

J gene: TRBJ1-2
D gene: .
clone size: many
V gene: TRBV7-2
CDR3 length: 15
CDR3 protein: CASSGGDRFEYGYTF
CDR3 DNA: TGTGCCAGCAGCGGCGGGGACCGCTTCGAATATGGCTACACCTTC

J gene: TRBJ2-1
D gene: TRBD2
clone size: few
V gene: TRBV19
CDR3 length: 16
CDR3 protein: CASSRTGTSGVNEQFF
CDR3 DNA: TGTGCCAGTAGCCGCACCGGGACTAGCGGGGTTAATGAGCAGTTCTTC

J gene: TRBJ2-3
D gene: .
clone size: .
V gene: TRBV6-5
CDR3 length: 12
CDR3 protein: CASMADADTQYF
CDR3 DNA: TGTGCCAGCATGGCGGATGCAGATACGCAGTATTTT

J gene: TRBJ1-5
D gene: .
clone size: few
V gene: TRBV5-1
CDR3 length: 15
CDR3 protein: CASSLGDSSNQPQHF
CDR3 DNA: TGCGCCAGCAGCTTGGGGGACTCCTCCAATCAGCCCCAGCATTTT

J gene: TRBJ1-2
D gene: TRBD1
clone size: .
V gene: TRBV5-1
CDR3 length: 15
CDR3 protein: CASRAGTGASDGYTF
CDR3 DNA: TGCGCCAGCAGGGCCGGGACAGGGGCCTCTGATGGCTACACCTTC